A selection of T cell receptor beta chains follows, all from one sample in a study of shared clonotypes between healthy human individuals. Clones were sequenced by immunoSEQ multiplex PCR, and TCRdb holds only the in-frame ones, with some missing. The repertoire holds millions of clones, with roughly 95% as singletons. The sequenced material came from naive CD4+ T cells sorted from blood. The receptor set was obtained from a man in his late teens or twenties in good health. Both conserved end residues are part of each CDR3. The order of the fields is D gene, clone size, J gene, V gene, CDR3 protein, CDR3 DNA. D genes are given only for firm matches. Clone sizes are given selectively: once, few, many, or a class where the clone is expanded.

D: .
size: few
J: TRBJ1-6
V: TRBV5-1
CDR3: CASSIGPGSNSPLHF
DNA: TGCGCCAGCAGCATAGGACCAGGGAGTAATTCACCCCTCCACTTT

D: .
size: .
J: TRBJ2-5
V: TRBV30
CDR3: CAWSVPGAQYF
DNA: TGTGCCTGGAGTGTACCGGGGGCCCAGTACTTC

D: .
size: .
J: TRBJ1-1
V: TRBV11-2
CDR3: CASSLSGGPSEAFF
DNA: TGTGCCAGCAGCCTGTCGGGGGGGCCCTCCGAAGCTTTCTTT

D: .
size: .
J: TRBJ2-1
V: TRBV5-1
CDR3: CASSLSSGSYNEQFF
DNA: TGCGCCAGCAGCTTGTCGAGCGGCTCCTACAATGAGCAGTTCTTC

D: TRBD1
size: .
J: TRBJ1-1
V: TRBV19
CDR3: CASSKVELGTVGNTEAFF
DNA: TGTGCCAGTAGCAAGGTCGAACTGGGGACAGTCGGGAACACTGAAGCTTTCTTT

D: TRBD1
size: .
J: TRBJ2-4
V: TRBV30
CDR3: CAWSGRTGGWDIQYF
DNA: TGTGCCTGGAGTGGTCGGACAGGGGGGTGGGACATTCAGTACTTC

D: TRBD1
size: .
J: TRBJ1-2
V: TRBV4-3
CDR3: CASSPRQGSNYGYTF
DNA: TGCGCCAGCAGCCCCAGACAGGGATCTAACTATGGCTACACCTTC

D: .
size: .
J: TRBJ1-4
V: TRBV4-3
CDR3: CASSQDRSINEKLFF
DNA: TGCGCCAGCAGCCAAGATAGGTCGATTAATGAAAAACTGTTTTTT

D: .
size: .
J: TRBJ1-1
V: TRBV7-3
CDR3: CASSATDDTEAFF
DNA: TGTGCCAGCAGCGCGACAGACGACACTGAAGCTTTCTTT

D: .
size: once
J: TRBJ2-7
V: TRBV9
CDR3: CASSARGLGDEQYF
DNA: TGTGCCAGCAGCGCCAGGGGTCTCGGGGACGAGCAGTACTTC

D: TRBD1
size: few
J: TRBJ1-6
V: TRBV5-4
CDR3: CASSLEGTGGSPLHF
DNA: TGTGCCAGCAGCTTGGAAGGGACAGGGGGATCACCCCTCCACTTT

D: TRBD2
size: .
J: TRBJ2-2
V: TRBV2
CDR3: CASSSLTSGIGGELFF
DNA: TGTGCCAGCAGTTCACTGACTAGCGGGATTGGCGGGGAGCTGTTTTTT

D: TRBD1
size: .
J: TRBJ1-2
V: TRBV5-6
CDR3: CASSLSPGGYNYGYTF
DNA: TGTGCCAGCAGCTTGAGCCCAGGGGGTTATAACTATGGCTACACCTTC

D: .
size: .
J: TRBJ2-2
V: TRBV9
CDR3: CASSVQLTGFLRLRELFF
DNA: TGTGCCAGCAGCGTACAATTAACAGGGTTCCTTCGGCTAAGGGAGCTGTTTTTT

D: TRBD1
size: .
J: TRBJ2-3
V: TRBV6-5
CDR3: CASSYRDRSTDTQYF
DNA: TGTGCCAGCAGTTACAGGGACAGGAGCACAGATACGCAGTATTTT

D: .
size: .
J: TRBJ2-7
V: TRBV4-1
CDR3: CASSQEGVSWVYF
DNA: TGCGCCAGCAGCCAAGAGGGAGTGTCCTGGGTGTACTTC

D: .
size: .
J: TRBJ1-2
V: TRBV5-1
CDR3: CASTPAGNYGYTF
DNA: TGCGCCAGCACCCCCGCGGGGAACTATGGCTACACCTTC

D: .
size: .
J: TRBJ2-6
V: TRBV19
CDR3: CASSIFYGRRNSGANVLTF
DNA: TGTGCCAGTAGTATCTTTTACGGGCGTCGAAACTCTGGGGCCAACGTCCTGACTTTC

D: .
size: .
J: TRBJ2-2
V: TRBV30
CDR3: CAWSPTADLGTGELFF
DNA: TGTGCCTGGAGTCCAACCGCCGATCTGGGAACCGGGGAGCTGTTTTTT

D: .
size: .
J: TRBJ1-5
V: TRBV7-2
CDR3: CASSLEPGNQPQHF
DNA: TGTGCCAGCAGCTTAGAGCCGGGCAATCAGCCCCAGCATTTT

D: TRBD1
size: .
J: TRBJ2-5
V: TRBV6-6
CDR3: CASSSSGTGAQETQYF
DNA: TGTGCCAGCAGTTCCTCCGGGACAGGGGCTCAAGAGACCCAGTACTTC

D: .
size: .
J: TRBJ2-7
V: TRBV10-3
CDR3: CAISDAADRSYEQYF
DNA: TGTGCCATCAGTGATGCCGCGGACCGTTCCTACGAGCAGTACTTC

D: TRBD2
size: many
J: TRBJ2-7
V: TRBV18
CDR3: CASSPPGLAGGEQYF
DNA: TGTGCCAGCTCACCACCGGGACTAGCGGGCGGCGAGCAGTACTTC

D: .
size: .
J: TRBJ1-6
V: TRBV6-6
CDR3: CASSWAQGANSPLHF
DNA: TGTGCCAGCAGTTGGGCGCAGGGAGCGAATTCACCCCTCCACTTT

D: .
size: .
J: TRBJ2-1
V: TRBV11-2
CDR3: CASSFEGEQFF
DNA: TGTGCCAGCAGCTTTGAGGGCGAGCAGTTCTTC

D: .
size: once
J: TRBJ1-1
V: TRBV5-4
CDR3: CASSFLRF
DNA: TGTGCCAGCAGCTTCCTCCGATTT

D: TRBD2
size: .
J: TRBJ2-3
V: TRBV7-7
CDR3: CASSPLAGGPSATQYF
DNA: TGTGCTAGCAGCCCACTAGCGGGAGGGCCGTCGGCTACGCAGTATTTT

D: .
size: once
J: TRBJ1-2
V: TRBV11-2
CDR3: CASSLDLGAGYTF
DNA: TGTGCCAGCAGCTTAGATCTCGGGGCCGGCTACACCTTC

D: TRBD1
size: few
J: TRBJ1-1
V: TRBV5-1
CDR3: CASSSRTGEGTEAFF
DNA: TGCGCCAGCAGCTCCCGGACAGGGGAGGGCACTGAAGCTTTCTTT

D: .
size: .
J: TRBJ2-2
V: TRBV5-1
CDR3: CASSRATGELFF
DNA: TGCGCCAGCAGCAGGGCCACCGGGGAGCTGTTTTTT

D: .
size: .
J: TRBJ1-3
V: TRBV19
CDR3: CASSIGSGNTIYF
DNA: TGTGCCAGTAGTATTGGTTCTGGAAACACCATATATTTT

D: TRBD1
size: .
J: TRBJ2-5
V: TRBV6-1
CDR3: CASTTGSLGETQYF
DNA: TGTGCCAGCACGACAGGGTCTCTCGGAGAGACCCAGTACTTC

D: .
size: .
J: TRBJ1-2
V: TRBV18
CDR3: CASSPGQPYGYTF
DNA: TGTGCCAGCTCACCGGGACAACCCTATGGCTACACCTTC

D: .
size: .
J: TRBJ1-4
V: TRBV7-9
CDR3: CASSQGYREKLFF
DNA: TGTGCCAGCAGTCAGGGGTACCGAGAAAAACTGTTTTTT

D: .
size: .
J: TRBJ1-6
V: TRBV6-5
CDR3: CAGHRAPDSPLHF
DNA: TGTGCCGGGCACAGGGCCCCGGATTCACCCCTCCACTTT

D: TRBD1
size: .
J: TRBJ2-1
V: TRBV10-3
CDR3: CAITPDRANEQFF
DNA: TGTGCCATCACACCGGACAGGGCCAATGAGCAGTTCTTC

D: .
size: .
J: TRBJ2-1
V: TRBV19
CDR3: CASTPEVRRYNEQFF
DNA: TGTGCCAGTACCCCCGAGGTACGGCGTTACAATGAGCAGTTCTTC

D: .
size: .
J: TRBJ2-7
V: TRBV7-2
CDR3: CASSLAGKSEQYF
DNA: TGTGCCAGCAGCTTAGCAGGGAAAAGCGAGCAGTACTTC

D: .
size: .
J: TRBJ1-1
V: TRBV28
CDR3: CASSSPEGTTHF
DNA: TGTGCCAGCAGTTCTCCAGAAGGGACAACTCATTTT

D: .
size: .
J: TRBJ1-3
V: TRBV30
CDR3: CAWTVSGLGNTIYF
DNA: TGTGCCTGGACGGTTTCAGGACTAGGAAACACCATATATTTT

D: TRBD2
size: .
J: TRBJ2-2
V: TRBV30
CDR3: CAWRSLAGNTGELFF
DNA: TGTGCCTGGAGGTCACTAGCGGGAAACACCGGGGAGCTGTTTTTT

D: .
size: .
J: TRBJ2-2
V: TRBV13
CDR3: CASSLDRVNTGELFF
DNA: TGTGCCAGCAGCTTAGACAGGGTAAACACCGGGGAGCTGTTTTTT